This TCR beta chain came from a study of blood T cells in healthy people across ages. Study context: Template switching picked up about one barcoded beta molecule for each two T cells.

It was with a sample-barcoded 5' primer and a J-beta primer mix that a second PCR of roughly 6 to 12 cycles was run. TCRdb itself ran the 5' RACE reads through MiXCR, one entry per CDR3 protein. Among approximately 360,000 distinct CDR3 sequences listed, approximately 52% were seen once. J was trimmed by 4 bases and V by 5 bases; bases with no gene match: 7. Germline CDR1 is SEHNR and CDR2 is FQNEAQ (reference sequence). This CDR3 has 15 amino acids. Material for sequencing was blood. This clonotype originated in a man between 60 and 75 years old in good health. The chain carries TRBV7-9 and TRBJ1-2; 10 bases fit TRBD1. The CDR3 sequence: CASSPRTGGSYGYTF. CDR3 sequence (DNA): TGTGCCAGCAGCCCCCGGACAGGGGGATCCTATGGCTACACCTTC.